The following is a TCR beta chain sequence with its context. Its target is not known. This CDR3 spans 15 amino acids. Germline V gene lookup returns CDR1 SGHVS and CDR2 FNYEAQ. Trimming removed 5 bases at V and 6 bases at J, with 18 bases between. This entry is derived from a study of graft-versus-host responses after intestinal transplantation. About the research overall: Recipients obtained multivisceral, liver-intestinal, or isolated intestinal transplants.

Some clones are missing from TCRdb's copy, which holds only in-frame ones; the method was immunoSEQ multiplex PCR. The data hold tens of thousands of clones, with 85% to 95% observed a single time. Regarding the study as a whole: Recipient marrow showed GvH clones, some seen first in ileum or blood.

V gene TRBV7-6 combines with J gene TRBJ2-3; no definite D call. The specimen was unstimulated CD8+ T cells sorted from spleen or lymph node cells, collected before intestinal transplant. The origin of this receptor is a human donor who received an intestinal transplant. The CDR3 reads CASSPATWASDTQYF. The DNA for the CDR3 is TGTGCCAGCAGCCCCGCCACGTGGGCCTCGGATACGCAGTATTTT.